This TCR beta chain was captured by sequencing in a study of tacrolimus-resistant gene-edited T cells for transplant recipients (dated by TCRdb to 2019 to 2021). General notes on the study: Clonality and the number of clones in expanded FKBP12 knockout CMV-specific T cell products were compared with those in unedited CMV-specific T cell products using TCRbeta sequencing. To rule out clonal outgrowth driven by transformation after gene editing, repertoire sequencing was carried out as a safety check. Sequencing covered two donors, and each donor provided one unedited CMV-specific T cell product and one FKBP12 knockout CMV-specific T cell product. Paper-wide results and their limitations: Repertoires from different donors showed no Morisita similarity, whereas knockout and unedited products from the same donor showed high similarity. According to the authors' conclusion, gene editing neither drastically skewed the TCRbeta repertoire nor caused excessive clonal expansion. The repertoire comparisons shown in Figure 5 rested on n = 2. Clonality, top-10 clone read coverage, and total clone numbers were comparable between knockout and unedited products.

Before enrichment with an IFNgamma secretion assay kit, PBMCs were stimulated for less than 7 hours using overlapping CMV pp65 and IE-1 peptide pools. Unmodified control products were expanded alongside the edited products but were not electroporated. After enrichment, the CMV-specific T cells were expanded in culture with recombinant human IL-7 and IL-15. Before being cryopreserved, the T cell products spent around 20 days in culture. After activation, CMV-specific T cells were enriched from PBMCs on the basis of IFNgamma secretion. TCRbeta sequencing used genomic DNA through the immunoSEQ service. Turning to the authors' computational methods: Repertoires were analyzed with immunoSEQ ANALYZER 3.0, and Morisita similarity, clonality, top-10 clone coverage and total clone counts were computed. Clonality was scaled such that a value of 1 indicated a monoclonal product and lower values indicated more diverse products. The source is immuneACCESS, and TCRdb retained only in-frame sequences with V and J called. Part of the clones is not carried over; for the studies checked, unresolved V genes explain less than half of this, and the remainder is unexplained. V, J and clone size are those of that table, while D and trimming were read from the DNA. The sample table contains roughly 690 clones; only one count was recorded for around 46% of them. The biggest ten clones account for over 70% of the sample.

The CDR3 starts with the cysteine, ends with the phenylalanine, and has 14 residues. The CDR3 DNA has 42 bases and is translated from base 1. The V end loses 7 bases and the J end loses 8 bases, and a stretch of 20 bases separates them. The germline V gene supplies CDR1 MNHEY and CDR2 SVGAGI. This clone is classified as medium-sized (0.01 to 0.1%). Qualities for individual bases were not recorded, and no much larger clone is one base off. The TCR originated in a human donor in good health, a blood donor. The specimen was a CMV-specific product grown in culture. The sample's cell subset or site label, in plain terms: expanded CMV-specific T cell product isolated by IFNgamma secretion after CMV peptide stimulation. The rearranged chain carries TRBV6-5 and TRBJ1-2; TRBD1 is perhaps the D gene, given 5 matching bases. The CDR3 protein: CASTAGRGEKGYTF. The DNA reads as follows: TGTGCCAGCACTGCCGGACGGGGGGAGAAGGGCTACACCTTC.